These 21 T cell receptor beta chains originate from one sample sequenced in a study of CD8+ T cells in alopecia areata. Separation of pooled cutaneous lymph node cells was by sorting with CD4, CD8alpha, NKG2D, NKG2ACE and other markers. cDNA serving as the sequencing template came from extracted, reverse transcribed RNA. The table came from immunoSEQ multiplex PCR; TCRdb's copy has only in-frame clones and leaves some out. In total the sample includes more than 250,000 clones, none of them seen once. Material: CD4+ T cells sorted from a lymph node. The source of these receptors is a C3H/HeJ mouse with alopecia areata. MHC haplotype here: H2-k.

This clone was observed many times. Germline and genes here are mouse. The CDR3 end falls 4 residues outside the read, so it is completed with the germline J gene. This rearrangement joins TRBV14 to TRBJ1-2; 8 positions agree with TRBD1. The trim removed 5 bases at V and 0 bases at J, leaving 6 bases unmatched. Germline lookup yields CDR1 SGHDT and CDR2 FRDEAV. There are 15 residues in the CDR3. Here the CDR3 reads CASSPGTGTNSDYTF. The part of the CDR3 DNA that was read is TGTGCCAGCAGCCCCGGGACAGGAACAAACTCC.

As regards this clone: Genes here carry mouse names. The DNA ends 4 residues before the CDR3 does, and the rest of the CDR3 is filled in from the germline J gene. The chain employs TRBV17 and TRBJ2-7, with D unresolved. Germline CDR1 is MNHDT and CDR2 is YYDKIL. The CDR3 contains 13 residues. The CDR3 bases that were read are TGTGCTAGCAGTAGAGGACATAGGGAT. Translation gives CASSRGHRD. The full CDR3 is CASSRGHRDEQYF.

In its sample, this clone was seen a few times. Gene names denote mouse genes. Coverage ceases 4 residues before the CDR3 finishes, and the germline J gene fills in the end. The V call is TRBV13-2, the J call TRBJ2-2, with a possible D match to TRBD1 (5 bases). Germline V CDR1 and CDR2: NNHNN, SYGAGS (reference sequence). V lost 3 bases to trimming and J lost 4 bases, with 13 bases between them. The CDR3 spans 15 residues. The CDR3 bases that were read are TGTGCCAGCGGTGGGATCAGGGAGGGCACCGGG. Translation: CASGGIREGTG. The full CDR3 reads CASGGIREGTGQLYF.

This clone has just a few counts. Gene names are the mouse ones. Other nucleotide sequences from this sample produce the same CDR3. The CDR3: CTCSAAGGYAEQFF. The CDR3 bases that were read are TGCACCTGCAGTGCAGCTGGGGGCTATGCT. This chain links TRBV1 with TRBJ2-1; 7 nucleotides match TRBD2. The read halts 4 residues ahead of the CDR3 end, with the missing end drawn from the germline J gene. The junction had 0 bases not matched to a gene; V was cut back by 1 base and J by 3 bases. The CDR3 totals 14 residues. CDR1 and CDR2 from the germline V gene are NSQYPW and LRSPGD (reference sequence).

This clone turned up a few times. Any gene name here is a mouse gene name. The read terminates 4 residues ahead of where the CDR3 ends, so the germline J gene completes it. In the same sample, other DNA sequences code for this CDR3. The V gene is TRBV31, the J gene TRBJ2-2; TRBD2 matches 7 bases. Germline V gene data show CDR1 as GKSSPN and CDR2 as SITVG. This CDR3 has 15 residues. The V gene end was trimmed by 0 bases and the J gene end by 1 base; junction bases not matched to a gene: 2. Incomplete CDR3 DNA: TGTGCCTGGAGTCTAGCTGGGGGAAACACCGGG. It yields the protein CAWSLAGGNTG. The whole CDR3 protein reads CAWSLAGGNTGQLYF.

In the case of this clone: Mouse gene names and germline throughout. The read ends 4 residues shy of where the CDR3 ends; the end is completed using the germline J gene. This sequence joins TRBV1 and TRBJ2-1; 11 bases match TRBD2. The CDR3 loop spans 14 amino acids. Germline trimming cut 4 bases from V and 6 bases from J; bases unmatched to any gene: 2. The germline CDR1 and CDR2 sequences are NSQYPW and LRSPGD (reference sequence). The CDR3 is CTCSVGLGVAEQFF. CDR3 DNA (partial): TGCACCTGCAGTGTGGGACTGGGGGTTGCT. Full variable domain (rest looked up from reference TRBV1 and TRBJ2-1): VTLLEQNPRWRLVPRGQAVNLRCILKNSQYPWMSWYQQDLQKQLQWLFTLRSPGDKEVKSLPGADYLATRVTDTELRLQVANMSQGRTLYCTCSVGLGVAEQFFGPGTRLTVL.

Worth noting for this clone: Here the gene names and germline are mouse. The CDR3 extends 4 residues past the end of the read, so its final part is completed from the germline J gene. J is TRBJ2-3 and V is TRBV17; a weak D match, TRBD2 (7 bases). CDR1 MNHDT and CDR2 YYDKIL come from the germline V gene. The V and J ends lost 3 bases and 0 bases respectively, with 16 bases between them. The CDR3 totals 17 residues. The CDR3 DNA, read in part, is TGTGCTAGCAGTAGTAGGGGGGGGACCGCTAGTGCAGAA. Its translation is CASSSRGGTASAE. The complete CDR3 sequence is CASSSRGGTASAETLYF. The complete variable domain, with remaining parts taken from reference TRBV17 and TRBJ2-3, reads DTTVKQNPRYKLARVGKPVNLICSQTMNHDTMYWYQKKPNQAPKLLLFYYDKILNREADTFEKFQSSRPNNSFCSLYIGSAGLEYSAMYLCASSSRGGTASAETLYFGSGTRLTVL.

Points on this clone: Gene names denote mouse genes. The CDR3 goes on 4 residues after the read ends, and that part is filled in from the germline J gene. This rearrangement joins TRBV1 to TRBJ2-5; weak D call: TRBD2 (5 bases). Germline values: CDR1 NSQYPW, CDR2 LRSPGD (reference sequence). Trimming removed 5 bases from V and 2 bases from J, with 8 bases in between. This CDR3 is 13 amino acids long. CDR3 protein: CTCSLWAQDTQYF. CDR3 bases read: TGCACCTGCAGTCTCTGGGCCCAAGAC.

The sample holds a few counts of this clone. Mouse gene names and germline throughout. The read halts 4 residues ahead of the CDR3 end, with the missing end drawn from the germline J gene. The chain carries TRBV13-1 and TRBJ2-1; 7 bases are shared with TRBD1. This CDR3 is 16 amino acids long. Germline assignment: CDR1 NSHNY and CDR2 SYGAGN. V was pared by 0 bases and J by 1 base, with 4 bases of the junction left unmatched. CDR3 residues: CASSDAVGQNYAEQFF. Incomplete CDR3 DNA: TGTGCCAGCAGTGATGCAGTGGGACAGAACTATGCT.

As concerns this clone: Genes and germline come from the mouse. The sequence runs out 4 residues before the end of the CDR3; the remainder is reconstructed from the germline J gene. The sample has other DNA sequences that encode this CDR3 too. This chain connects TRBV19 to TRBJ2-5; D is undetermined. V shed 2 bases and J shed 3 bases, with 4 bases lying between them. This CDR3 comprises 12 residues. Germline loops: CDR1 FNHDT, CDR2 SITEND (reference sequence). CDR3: CASSIQQDTQYF. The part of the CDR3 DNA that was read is TGTGCCAGCAGTATCCAACAAGAC.

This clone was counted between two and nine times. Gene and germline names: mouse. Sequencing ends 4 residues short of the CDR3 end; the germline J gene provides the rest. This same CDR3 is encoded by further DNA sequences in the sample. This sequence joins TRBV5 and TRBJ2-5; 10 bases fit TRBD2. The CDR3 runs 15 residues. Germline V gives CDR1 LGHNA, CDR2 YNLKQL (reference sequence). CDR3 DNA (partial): TGTGCCAGCAGCCAAGATCCTGGGGGGGCCGAC. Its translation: CASSQDPGGAD. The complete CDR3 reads CASSQDPGGADTQYF.

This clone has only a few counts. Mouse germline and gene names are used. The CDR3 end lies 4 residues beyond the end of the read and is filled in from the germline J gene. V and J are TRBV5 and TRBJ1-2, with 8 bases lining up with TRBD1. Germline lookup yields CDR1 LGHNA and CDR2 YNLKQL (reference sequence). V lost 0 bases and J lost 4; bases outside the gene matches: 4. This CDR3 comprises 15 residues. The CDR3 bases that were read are TGTGCCAGCAGCCAAGAGCAGGGGGCGGCCTCC. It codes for CASSQEQGAAS. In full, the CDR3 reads CASSQEQGAASDYTF.

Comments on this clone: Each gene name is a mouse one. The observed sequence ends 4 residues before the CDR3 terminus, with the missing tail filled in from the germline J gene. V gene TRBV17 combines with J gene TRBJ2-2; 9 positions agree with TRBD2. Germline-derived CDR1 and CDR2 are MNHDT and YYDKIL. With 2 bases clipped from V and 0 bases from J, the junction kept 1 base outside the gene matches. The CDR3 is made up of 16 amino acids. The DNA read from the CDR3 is TGTGCTAGCAGTAGATGGGGGGGCGCAAACACCGGG. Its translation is CASSRWGGANTG. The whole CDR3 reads CASSRWGGANTGQLYF.

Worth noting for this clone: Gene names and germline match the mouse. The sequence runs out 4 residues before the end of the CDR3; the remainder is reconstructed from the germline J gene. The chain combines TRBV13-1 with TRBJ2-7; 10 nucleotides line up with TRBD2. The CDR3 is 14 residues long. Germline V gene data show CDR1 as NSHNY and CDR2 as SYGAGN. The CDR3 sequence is CASSLRLGGYEQYF. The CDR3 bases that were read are TGTGCCAGCAGTCTTCGACTGGGGGGTTAT.

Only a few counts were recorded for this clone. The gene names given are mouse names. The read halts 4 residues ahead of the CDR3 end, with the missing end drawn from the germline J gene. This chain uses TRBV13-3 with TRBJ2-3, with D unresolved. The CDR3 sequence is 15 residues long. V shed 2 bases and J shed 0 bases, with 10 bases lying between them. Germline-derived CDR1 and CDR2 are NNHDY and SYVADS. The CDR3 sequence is CASSEAGTSAETLYF. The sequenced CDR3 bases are TGTGCCAGCAGTGAAGCAGGAACTAGTGCAGAA.

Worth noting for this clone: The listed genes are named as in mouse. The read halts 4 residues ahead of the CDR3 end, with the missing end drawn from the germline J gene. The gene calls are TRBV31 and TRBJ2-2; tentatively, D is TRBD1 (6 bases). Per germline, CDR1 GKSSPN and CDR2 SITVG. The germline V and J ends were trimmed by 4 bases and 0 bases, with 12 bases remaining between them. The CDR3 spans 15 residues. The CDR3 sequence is CAWTPGHANTGQLYF. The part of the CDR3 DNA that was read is TGTGCCTGGACTCCGGGACATGCAAACACCGGG.

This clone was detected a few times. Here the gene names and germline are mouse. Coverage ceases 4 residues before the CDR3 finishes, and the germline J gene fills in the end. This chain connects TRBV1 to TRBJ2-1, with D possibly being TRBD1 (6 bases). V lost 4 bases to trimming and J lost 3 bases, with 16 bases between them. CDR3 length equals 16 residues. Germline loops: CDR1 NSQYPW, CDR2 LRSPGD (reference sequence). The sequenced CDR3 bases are TGCACCTGCAGTGAGGGACCCGGGACATTCTATGCT. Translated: CTCSEGPGTFYA. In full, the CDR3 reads CTCSEGPGTFYAEQFF. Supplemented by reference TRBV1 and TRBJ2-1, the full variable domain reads VTLLEQNPRWRLVPRGQAVNLRCILKNSQYPWMSWYQQDLQKQLQWLFTLRSPGDKEVKSLPGADYLATRVTDTELRLQVANMSQGRTLYCTCSEGPGTFYAEQFFGPGTRLTVL.

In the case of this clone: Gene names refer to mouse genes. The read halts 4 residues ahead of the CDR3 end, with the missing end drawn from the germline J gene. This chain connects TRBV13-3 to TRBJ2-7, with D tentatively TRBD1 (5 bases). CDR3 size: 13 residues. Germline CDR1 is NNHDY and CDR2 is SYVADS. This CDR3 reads CASSGTKIYEQYF. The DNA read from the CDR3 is TGTGCCAGCAGTGGGACAAAAATTTAT.

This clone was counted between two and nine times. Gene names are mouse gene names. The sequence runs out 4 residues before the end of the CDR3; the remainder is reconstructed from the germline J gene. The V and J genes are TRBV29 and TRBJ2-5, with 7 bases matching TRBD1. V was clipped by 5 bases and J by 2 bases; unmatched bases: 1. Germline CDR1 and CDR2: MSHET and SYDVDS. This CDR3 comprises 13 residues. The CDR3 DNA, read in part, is TGTGCTAGCAGTCGGGACAGCCAAGAC. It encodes CASSRDSQD. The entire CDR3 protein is CASSRDSQDTQYF.

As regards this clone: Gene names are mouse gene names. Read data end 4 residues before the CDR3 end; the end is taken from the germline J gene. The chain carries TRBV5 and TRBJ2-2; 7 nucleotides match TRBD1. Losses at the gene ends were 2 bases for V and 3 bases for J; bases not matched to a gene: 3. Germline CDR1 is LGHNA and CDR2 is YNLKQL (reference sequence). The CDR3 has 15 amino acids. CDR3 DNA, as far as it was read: TGTGCCAGCAGCCAAACAGGGGCAGACACCGGG. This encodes CASSQTGADTG. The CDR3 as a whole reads CASSQTGADTGQLYF.

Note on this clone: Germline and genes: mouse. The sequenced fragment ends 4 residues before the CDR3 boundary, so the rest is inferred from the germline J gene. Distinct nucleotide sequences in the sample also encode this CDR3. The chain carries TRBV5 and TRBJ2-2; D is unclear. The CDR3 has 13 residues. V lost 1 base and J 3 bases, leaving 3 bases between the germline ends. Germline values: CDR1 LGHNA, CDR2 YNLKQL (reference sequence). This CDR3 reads CASSQVDTGQLYF. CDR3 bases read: TGTGCCAGCAGCCAAGTGGACACCGGG.